This T cell receptor (beta chain) was retrieved from a study of T cell responses to AZD1222 COVID-19 vaccine. Regarding the study as a whole: No repertoire was sampled before or during the peak T cell response, only after it. Seropositive at baseline were only six AZD1222 recipients. The donor cohort was predominantly white British with a female majority, and clonal diversity may have been underestimated. Compared with day 0, the breadth and depth of the Spike-specific TCR repertoire rose significantly after two doses of AZD1222.

Germline V gene sequence: CDR1 WSHSY, CDR2 SAAADI. After removal of 6 bases from V and 6 bases from J, the junction contained 4 bases not matched to a gene. The CDR3 is 13 amino acids. Measured with immunoSEQ multiplex PCR; TCRdb has only the in-frame clones, and not every one. Its listing shows about 140,000 clones. Details on this clone: The target antigen is unknown.

Sequencing was carried out using peripheral blood. The sequence came from an adult in good health. The rearrangement uses TRBV10-2 and TRBJ1-5, with 8 bases fitting TRBD1. CDR3 in amino acids: CASRTGAGQPQHF. The CDR3 nucleotides read TGCGCCAGCAGGACAGGGGCTGGTCAGCCCCAGCATTTT.